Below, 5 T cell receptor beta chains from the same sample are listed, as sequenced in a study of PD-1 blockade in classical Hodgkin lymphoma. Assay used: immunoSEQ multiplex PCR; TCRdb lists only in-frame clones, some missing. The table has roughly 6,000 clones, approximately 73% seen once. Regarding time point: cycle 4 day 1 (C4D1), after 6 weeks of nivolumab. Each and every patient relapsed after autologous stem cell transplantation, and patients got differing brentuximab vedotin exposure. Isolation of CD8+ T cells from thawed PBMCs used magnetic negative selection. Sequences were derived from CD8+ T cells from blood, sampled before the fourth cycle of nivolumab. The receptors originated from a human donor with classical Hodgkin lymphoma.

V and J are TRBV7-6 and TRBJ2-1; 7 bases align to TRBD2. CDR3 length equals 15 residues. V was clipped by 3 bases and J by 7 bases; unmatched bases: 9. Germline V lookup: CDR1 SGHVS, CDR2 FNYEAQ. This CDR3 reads CASSLGRELYNEQFF. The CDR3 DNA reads TGTGCCAGCAGCTTGGGGCGGGAGCTCTATAATGAGCAGTTCTTC. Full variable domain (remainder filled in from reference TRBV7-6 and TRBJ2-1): GAGVSQSPRYKVTKRGQDVALRCDPISGHVSLYWYRQALGQGPEFLTYFNYEAQQDKSGLPNDRFSAERPEGSISTLTIQRTEQRDSAMYRCASSLGRELYNEQFFGPGTRLTVL.

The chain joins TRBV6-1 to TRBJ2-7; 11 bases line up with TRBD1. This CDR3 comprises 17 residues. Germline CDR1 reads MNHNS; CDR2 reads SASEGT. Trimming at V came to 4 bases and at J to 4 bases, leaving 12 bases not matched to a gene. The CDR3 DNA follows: TGTGCCAGCAGTGTAGACACCACGGGACAGGGGGTATACGAGCAGTACTTC. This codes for CASSVDTTGQGVYEQYF.

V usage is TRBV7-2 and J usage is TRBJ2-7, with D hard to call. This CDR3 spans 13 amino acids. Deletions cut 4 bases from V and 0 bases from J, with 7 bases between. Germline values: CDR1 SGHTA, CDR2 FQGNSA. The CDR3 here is CASSSDASYEQYF. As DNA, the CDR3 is TGTGCCAGCAGCTCCGATGCCTCCTACGAGCAGTACTTC.

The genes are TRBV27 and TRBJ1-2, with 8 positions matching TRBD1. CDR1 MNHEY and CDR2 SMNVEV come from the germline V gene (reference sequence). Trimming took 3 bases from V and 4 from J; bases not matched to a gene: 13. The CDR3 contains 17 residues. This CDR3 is CASSLMAGAGGAYGYTF. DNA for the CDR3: TGTGCCAGCAGTTTGATGGCTGGGGCAGGGGGCGCCTATGGCTACACCTTC.

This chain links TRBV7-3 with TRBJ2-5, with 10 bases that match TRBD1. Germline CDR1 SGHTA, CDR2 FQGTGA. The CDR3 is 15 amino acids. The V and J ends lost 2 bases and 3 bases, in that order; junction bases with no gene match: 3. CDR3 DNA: TGTGCCAGCAGCTTATATGGGACAGGGGAAGAGACCCAGTACTTC. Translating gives CASSLYGTGEETQYF.